Listed below are T cell receptor beta chains from one sample, sequenced in a study of blood T cell repertoires in COVID-19. Profiling relied on immunoSEQ multiplex PCR, and the TCRdb table lists in-frame clones only, not all of them. The table has about 71,000 clones, roughly 76% seen once; the top ten hold 25% to 30%. Sequencing input: peripheral blood. These receptors all come from an elderly woman with active or convalescent COVID-19. Both conserved end residues are part of each CDR3. The D gene is left open where the match is weak. Expanded clones are given a class, and other clones once, few, many or no size at all.

D gene: TRBD1; V gene: TRBV19; clone size: few; CDR3 length: 15; J gene: TRBJ1-2; CDR3 protein: CASYTDRWNPYGYTF; CDR3 DNA: TGTGCCAGTTACACGGACAGGTGGAACCCCTATGGCTACACCTTC
D gene: -; V gene: TRBV4-3; clone size: -; CDR3 length: 16; J gene: TRBJ2-1; CDR3 protein: CASSQDRTFTYNEQFF; CDR3 DNA: TGCGCCAGCAGCCAAGATAGAACCTTTACTTACAATGAGCAGTTCTTC
D gene: -; V gene: TRBV4-1; clone size: once; CDR3 length: 13; J gene: TRBJ1-2; CDR3 protein: CASSHARGYGYTF; CDR3 DNA: TGCGCCAGCAGCCACGCCCGGGGCTATGGCTACACCTTC
D gene: TRBD2; V gene: TRBV6-1; clone size: -; CDR3 length: 16; J gene: TRBJ2-2; CDR3 protein: CASSATSGGVTGELFF; CDR3 DNA: TGTGCCAGCAGTGCAACTAGCGGGGGGGTCACCGGGGAGCTGTTTTTT
D gene: TRBD1; V gene: TRBV19; clone size: -; CDR3 length: 15; J gene: TRBJ2-7; CDR3 protein: CASSFSGTGSYEQYF; CDR3 DNA: TGTGCCAGTAGTTTCTCCGGGACAGGGTCATACGAGCAGTACTTC
D gene: -; V gene: TRBV3-1/TRBV3-2; clone size: -; CDR3 length: 12; J gene: TRBJ2-5; CDR3 protein: CASSQTRETQYF; CDR3 DNA: TGTGCCAGCAGCCAAACTCGCGAGACCCAGTACTTC
D gene: TRBD1; V gene: TRBV3-1/TRBV3-2; clone size: once; CDR3 length: 15; J gene: TRBJ2-7; CDR3 protein: CASSRDSGGIYEQYF; CDR3 DNA: TGTGCCAGCAGCCGAGACTCAGGGGGCATCTACGAGCAGTACTTC
D gene: -; V gene: TRBV5-1; clone size: -; CDR3 length: 14; J gene: TRBJ2-5; CDR3 protein: CASSPEGRQETQYF; CDR3 DNA: TGCGCCAGCAGCCCTGAAGGGAGACAAGAGACCCAGTACTTC
D gene: TRBD1; V gene: TRBV15; clone size: -; CDR3 length: 17; J gene: TRBJ2-2; CDR3 protein: CATSRDPTGVNTGELFF; CDR3 DNA: TGTGCCACCAGCAGAGATCCGACAGGGGTGAACACCGGGGAGCTGTTTTTT
D gene: -; V gene: TRBV9; clone size: -; CDR3 length: 16; J gene: TRBJ2-5; CDR3 protein: CASSVGLSKFGETQYF; CDR3 DNA: TGTGCCAGCAGCGTAGGGCTCAGTAAGTTTGGAGAGACCCAGTACTTC
D gene: -; V gene: TRBV30; clone size: once; CDR3 length: 16; J gene: TRBJ1-1; CDR3 protein: CAWAQPPDRGFFEAFF; CDR3 DNA: TGTGCCTGGGCCCAGCCCCCGGACAGAGGTTTTTTTGAAGCTTTCTTT
D gene: -; V gene: TRBV30; clone size: -; CDR3 length: 14; J gene: TRBJ2-2; CDR3 protein: CAWSPGPNTGELFF; CDR3 DNA: TGTGCCTGGAGTCCAGGCCCCAACACCGGGGAGCTGTTTTTT
D gene: -; V gene: TRBV1; clone size: -; CDR3 length: 14; J gene: TRBJ2-5; CDR3 protein: CTSSQGTGQETQYF; CDR3 DNA: TGCACCAGCAGCCAAGGGACTGGCCAAGAGACCCAGTACTTC
D gene: -; V gene: TRBV9; clone size: -; CDR3 length: 14; J gene: TRBJ2-1; CDR3 protein: CASSVSGSNNEQFF; CDR3 DNA: TGTGCCAGCAGCGTAAGTGGCAGTAACAATGAGCAGTTCTTC
D gene: TRBD1; V gene: TRBV6-2/TRBV6-3; clone size: -; CDR3 length: 14; J gene: TRBJ2-4; CDR3 protein: CASSYPQGANIQYF; CDR3 DNA: TGTGCCAGCAGTTACCCGCAGGGGGCGAACATTCAGTACTTC
D gene: TRBD2; V gene: TRBV11-2; clone size: -; CDR3 length: 15; J gene: TRBJ2-7; CDR3 protein: CASSDFGGINYEQYF; CDR3 DNA: TGTGCCAGCAGCGATTTCGGGGGGATTAACTACGAGCAGTACTTC
D gene: -; V gene: TRBV4-3; clone size: -; CDR3 length: 16; J gene: TRBJ2-2; CDR3 protein: CASSHLTGGGPGELFF; CDR3 DNA: TGCGCCAGCAGCCACCTTACAGGGGGGGGGCCCGGGGAGCTGTTTTTT
D gene: -; V gene: TRBV14; clone size: -; CDR3 length: 14; J gene: TRBJ1-2; CDR3 protein: CASSQDLGSYGYTF; CDR3 DNA: TGTGCCAGCAGCCAAGATCTCGGGAGTTATGGCTACACCTTC
D gene: TRBD2; V gene: TRBV2; clone size: -; CDR3 length: 14; J gene: TRBJ2-2; CDR3 protein: CATQRGGNTGELFF; CDR3 DNA: TGTGCCACGCAGCGGGGGGGGAACACCGGGGAGCTGTTTTTT
D gene: -; V gene: TRBV30; clone size: -; CDR3 length: 12; J gene: TRBJ1-2; CDR3 protein: CAWRSQAVGYTF; CDR3 DNA: TGTGCCTGGAGAAGTCAGGCAGTTGGCTACACCTTC
D gene: -; V gene: TRBV30; clone size: -; CDR3 length: 18; J gene: TRBJ1-3; CDR3 protein: CAWSRVQGKLKEGNTIYF; CDR3 DNA: TGTGCCTGGAGTCGTGTGCAGGGAAAATTAAAGGAAGGAAACACCATATATTTT
D gene: -; V gene: TRBV29-1; clone size: -; CDR3 length: 12; J gene: TRBJ2-7; CDR3 protein: CSVEGQTYEQYF; CDR3 DNA: TGCAGCGTGGAAGGGCAGACCTACGAGCAGTACTTC
D gene: TRBD1; V gene: TRBV6-5; clone size: -; CDR3 length: 15; J gene: TRBJ1-5; CDR3 protein: CASSYSGQINQPQHF; CDR3 DNA: TGTGCCAGCAGTTACTCGGGACAGATCAATCAGCCCCAGCATTTT
D gene: TRBD1; V gene: TRBV5-5; clone size: few; CDR3 length: 13; J gene: TRBJ2-7; CDR3 protein: CASSLAGGHEQYF; CDR3 DNA: TGTGCCAGCAGCTTGGCAGGGGGCCACGAGCAGTACTTC
D gene: TRBD1; V gene: TRBV6-5; clone size: -; CDR3 length: 14; J gene: TRBJ1-5; CDR3 protein: CASSYDRANQPQHF; CDR3 DNA: TGTGCCAGCAGTTACGACAGGGCCAATCAGCCCCAGCATTTT
D gene: -; V gene: TRBV15; clone size: once; CDR3 length: 14; J gene: TRBJ1-1; CDR3 protein: CATSSPTRIIEAFF; CDR3 DNA: TGTGCCACCAGCAGTCCGACACGAATCATTGAAGCTTTCTTT
D gene: TRBD1; V gene: TRBV5-4; clone size: few; CDR3 length: 14; J gene: TRBJ2-5; CDR3 protein: CASSRQGEGETQYF; CDR3 DNA: TGTGCCAGCAGCCGTCAGGGGGAAGGCGAGACCCAGTACTTC
D gene: -; V gene: TRBV28; clone size: -; CDR3 length: 13; J gene: TRBJ1-1; CDR3 protein: CASFSGSNTEAFF; CDR3 DNA: TGTGCCAGCTTCTCTGGCTCGAACACTGAAGCTTTCTTT
D gene: TRBD1; V gene: TRBV28; clone size: few; CDR3 length: 15; J gene: TRBJ2-1; CDR3 protein: CASSLPGTGETEQFF; CDR3 DNA: TGTGCCAGCAGTTTGCCTGGGACAGGGGAAACTGAGCAGTTCTTC
D gene: TRBD1; V gene: TRBV6-5; clone size: -; CDR3 length: 15; J gene: TRBJ1-4; CDR3 protein: CASSLGQGVGGKLFF; CDR3 DNA: TGTGCCAGCTCACTTGGACAGGGAGTGGGCGGAAAACTGTTTTTT
D gene: TRBD2; V gene: TRBV11-2; clone size: -; CDR3 length: 15; J gene: TRBJ2-2; CDR3 protein: CASSPGLAGAGELFF; CDR3 DNA: TGTGCCAGCAGCCCGGGACTAGCGGGGGCCGGGGAGCTGTTTTTT
D gene: -; V gene: TRBV14; clone size: few; CDR3 length: 15; J gene: TRBJ1-2; CDR3 protein: CASSQDSVGVQGYTF; CDR3 DNA: TGTGCCAGCAGCCAGGACAGCGTGGGGGTTCAGGGCTACACCTTC
D gene: TRBD2; V gene: TRBV29-1; clone size: -; CDR3 length: 13; J gene: TRBJ2-7; CDR3 protein: CSVTSGSSYEQYF; CDR3 DNA: TGCAGCGTAACTAGCGGAAGCTCCTACGAGCAGTACTTC
D gene: TRBD1; V gene: TRBV6-1; clone size: -; CDR3 length: 16; J gene: TRBJ2-1; CDR3 protein: CASSDLGTDLTNEQFF; CDR3 DNA: TGTGCCAGCAGTGATTTGGGGACAGATTTAACCAATGAGCAGTTCTTC
D gene: -; V gene: TRBV19; clone size: -; CDR3 length: 15; J gene: TRBJ2-1; CDR3 protein: CASSRAGTAYNEQFF; CDR3 DNA: TGTGCCAGTAGTCGCGCGGGGACAGCTTACAATGAGCAGTTCTTC
D gene: TRBD1; V gene: TRBV12-5; clone size: -; CDR3 length: 15; J gene: TRBJ2-3; CDR3 protein: CASGLPTGFSDTQYF; CDR3 DNA: TGTGCTAGTGGTTTGCCGACAGGGTTTTCAGATACGCAGTATTTT
D gene: TRBD1; V gene: TRBV7-3; clone size: -; CDR3 length: 15; J gene: TRBJ1-1; CDR3 protein: CASSITGGAVSEAFF; CDR3 DNA: TGTGCCAGCAGCATCACAGGGGGCGCGGTATCTGAAGCTTTCTTT
D gene: TRBD1; V gene: TRBV19; clone size: -; CDR3 length: 14; J gene: TRBJ1-1; CDR3 protein: CASSTGTGNTEAFF; CDR3 DNA: TGTGCCAGTAGTACCGGGACAGGTAACACTGAAGCTTTCTTT
D gene: TRBD2; V gene: TRBV4-3; clone size: -; CDR3 length: 14; J gene: TRBJ2-7; CDR3 protein: CASSQGGGTYEQYF; CDR3 DNA: TGCGCCAGCAGCCAAGGGGGGGGAACCTACGAGCAGTACTTC
D gene: -; V gene: TRBV11-3; clone size: -; CDR3 length: 13; J gene: TRBJ2-3; CDR3 protein: CASSEAFTDTQYF; CDR3 DNA: TGTGCCAGCAGCGAGGCATTCACAGATACGCAGTATTTT
D gene: -; V gene: TRBV7-2; clone size: -; CDR3 length: 14; J gene: TRBJ2-1; CDR3 protein: CASSSRQTYNEQFF; CDR3 DNA: TGTGCCAGCAGCTCGCGACAGACATACAATGAGCAGTTCTTC
D gene: -; V gene: TRBV13; clone size: once; CDR3 length: 14; J gene: TRBJ1-5; CDR3 protein: CASSLKGDDQPQHF; CDR3 DNA: TGTGCCAGCAGCTTAAAGGGAGATGATCAGCCCCAGCATTTT
D gene: TRBD1; V gene: TRBV4-1; clone size: -; CDR3 length: 14; J gene: TRBJ2-7; CDR3 protein: CASSQGQGFYEQYF; CDR3 DNA: TGCGCCAGCAGCCAAGGACAGGGGTTCTACGAGCAGTACTTC
D gene: TRBD1; V gene: TRBV27; clone size: -; CDR3 length: 14; J gene: TRBJ2-7; CDR3 protein: CASSQDRGRGEQYF; CDR3 DNA: TGTGCCAGCAGTCAGGACAGGGGGCGAGGCGAGCAGTACTTC
D gene: -; V gene: TRBV3-1/TRBV3-2; clone size: -; CDR3 length: 17; J gene: TRBJ2-5; CDR3 protein: CASSQELRDTPGETQYF; CDR3 DNA: TGTGCCAGCAGCCAAGAGTTAAGGGACACCCCGGGGGAGACCCAGTACTTC
D gene: -; V gene: TRBV7-6; clone size: -; CDR3 length: 13; J gene: TRBJ1-1; CDR3 protein: CASSLEQNTEAFF; CDR3 DNA: TGTGCCAGCAGCTTAGAACAGAACACTGAAGCTTTCTTT
D gene: -; V gene: TRBV28; clone size: -; CDR3 length: 15; J gene: TRBJ1-2; CDR3 protein: CASSLTLDRYYGYTF; CDR3 DNA: TGTGCCAGCAGTTTGACTTTAGACAGATACTATGGCTACACCTTC
D gene: -; V gene: TRBV25-1; clone size: -; CDR3 length: 13; J gene: TRBJ1-2; CDR3 protein: CASSKAGNYGYTF; CDR3 DNA: TGTGCCAGCAGCAAGGCAGGGAACTATGGCTACACCTTC
D gene: -; V gene: TRBV7-8; clone size: -; CDR3 length: 13; J gene: TRBJ1-6; CDR3 protein: CASSLSTASPLHF; CDR3 DNA: TGTGCCAGCAGCTTAAGTACAGCCTCACCCCTCCACTTT
D gene: -; V gene: TRBV3-1/TRBV3-2; clone size: -; CDR3 length: 20; J gene: TRBJ2-7; CDR3 protein: CASSPHGQGRGALRSYEQYF; CDR3 DNA: TGTGCCAGCAGCCCCCACGGACAGGGACGGGGGGCGCTTCGATCATACGAGCAGTACTTC
D gene: -; V gene: TRBV7-2; clone size: -; CDR3 length: 15; J gene: TRBJ2-3; CDR3 protein: CASSMQGRWTDTQYF; CDR3 DNA: TGTGCCAGCAGCATGCAGGGGAGATGGACAGATACGCAGTATTTT
D gene: -; V gene: TRBV12-3/TRBV12-4; clone size: -; CDR3 length: 13; J gene: TRBJ2-1; CDR3 protein: CASSLVGGNEQFF; CDR3 DNA: TGTGCCAGCAGTTTAGTTGGGGGGAATGAGCAGTTCTTC
D gene: TRBD2; V gene: TRBV7-3; clone size: -; CDR3 length: 15; J gene: TRBJ2-3; CDR3 protein: CASSVGLAGTDTQYF; CDR3 DNA: TGTGCCAGCAGCGTAGGACTAGCGGGCACAGATACGCAGTATTTT
D gene: TRBD1; V gene: TRBV20-1; clone size: few; CDR3 length: 15; J gene: TRBJ1-1; CDR3 protein: CSASREQGPLGKAFF; CDR3 DNA: TGCAGTGCTAGTAGGGAACAGGGGCCGCTGGGGAAAGCTTTCTTT
D gene: TRBD1; V gene: TRBV6-2/TRBV6-3; clone size: once; CDR3 length: 14; J gene: TRBJ1-1; CDR3 protein: CASSQDRMNTEAFF; CDR3 DNA: TGTGCCAGCAGTCAGGACAGGATGAACACTGAAGCTTTCTTT
D gene: -; V gene: TRBV30; clone size: -; CDR3 length: 13; J gene: TRBJ2-5; CDR3 protein: CAWSRGGAETQYF; CDR3 DNA: TGTGCCTGGAGCCGAGGAGGTGCGGAGACCCAGTACTTC
D gene: -; V gene: TRBV9; clone size: -; CDR3 length: 15; J gene: TRBJ2-2; CDR3 protein: CASSVAGTNTGELFF; CDR3 DNA: TGTGCCAGCAGCGTAGCAGGGACGAACACCGGGGAGCTGTTTTTT
D gene: -; V gene: TRBV19; clone size: -; CDR3 length: 14; J gene: TRBJ1-2; CDR3 protein: CASSIDRQNYGYTF; CDR3 DNA: TGTGCCAGTAGTATAGATCGACAGAACTATGGCTACACCTTC
D gene: -; V gene: TRBV27; clone size: -; CDR3 length: 15; J gene: TRBJ1-2; CDR3 protein: CASSLNGRVVYGYTF; CDR3 DNA: TGTGCCAGCAGTTTAAACGGCAGGGTAGTCTATGGCTACACCTTC
D gene: TRBD1; V gene: TRBV7-2; clone size: few; CDR3 length: 15; J gene: TRBJ2-2; CDR3 protein: CASSLRGFYTGELFF; CDR3 DNA: TGTGCCAGCAGCCTCAGGGGGTTCTACACCGGGGAGCTGTTTTTT